The present entry profiles one T cell receptor beta chain with its context. Its antigen is unknown. The data belong to a study of T cell repertoires in cytomegalovirus infection. Across the study: CMV epitopes that were recently identified and HLA-C-restricted were used alongside well-studied HLA-B-restricted ones. CMV infection together with matching HLA type was indicated by public TCR beta signatures.

Study-level findings and limits: Cumulative public TCR beta family frequency identified carriers of CMV plus the relevant HLA. The ex vivo response was dominated by HLA-C-restricted CMV-specific TCR beta clonotypes.

TCRdb recomputed calls from the reads with MiXCR, one row per CDR3 protein. The sample yields 450,000 to 550,000 distinct CDR3 sequences, under 45% seen once. The receptor was isolated from a human donor in good health (CMV status not recorded). Some clones in this sample may be carry-over from other donors' samples. The sample here was cultured PBMCs, taken from culture after CMV antigen stimulation.

The CDR3: CASSVAEPPYNEQFF. The CDR3 DNA follows: TGTGCCAGCAGTGTAGCGGAGCCCCCCTACAATGAGCAGTTCTTC. The rearrangement uses TRBV6-1 and TRBJ2-1, with D possibly matching TRBD2 (6 bases). The V end lost 4 bases, the J end lost 2 bases, and 12 bases lay between the germline ends. The germline gives CDR1 MNHNS, CDR2 SASEGT. The CDR3 has 15 amino acids.